Listed here are 8 T cell receptor beta chains from one sample, sequenced in a study of regulatory T cells in long-lasting Graves disease. Time point here: newly diagnosed GD, antithyroid drugs for less than 3 months. RNA isolated from PBMCs was used to make the TCR library. The authors built TCR beta libraries using iRepertoire HTBI primers and Arm-PCR of CDR3 regions. MiXCR, run by TCRdb on the multiplex PCR reads, gives a single entry per CDR3 protein. The sample includes fewer than 650,000 distinct CDR3 sequences, about 16% of them seen just once. These same data were also listed under a study on T cells in Graves' hyperthyroidism and ophthalmopathy.

The sequencing here drew on peripheral blood mononuclear cells (PBMCs), taken at new diagnosis, from a patient treated with antithyroid drugs. All receptors come from a man aged 18 to 30 with Graves disease.

In its sample, this clonotype was seen many times. V and J are TRBV11-3 and TRBJ2-1; D tentatively fits TRBD1 or TRBD2 (5 bases each). The CDR3 covers 14 residues. Germline CDR1 SGHNT, CDR2 YENEEA. V was clipped by 5 bases and J by 7 bases, with 15 bases between them. CDR3 coding DNA: TGTGCCAGCAGCCGTACCGGGACGAGGAATGAGCAGTTCTTC. Translation gives CASSRTGTRNEQFF. The complete variable domain, with remaining parts taken from reference TRBV11-3 and TRBJ2-1, reads EAGVVQSPRYKIIEKKQPVAFWCNPISGHNTLYWYLQNLGQGPELLIRYENEEAVDDSQLPKDRFSAERLKGVDSTLKIQPAELGDSAVYLCASSRTGTRNEQFFGPGTRLTVL.

This clonotype appeared many times. An end of the junction does not agree with germline; a read error may underlie this. This CDR3 is CASSSQGTQYF. The CDR3 coding sequence is TGTGCTAGCAGCTCTCAGGGGACCCAGTACTTC. The chain joins TRBV7-7 to TRBJ2-5; D possibly corresponds to TRBD1 (5 bases). This CDR3 contains 11 residues. Germline V lookup: CDR1 SSHAT, CDR2 FNYEAQ (reference sequence).

This clonotype was counted many times. The chain uses TRBV28 and TRBJ1-1, with 7 nucleotides matching TRBD1. Unmatched junction bases numbered 7, after V lost 7 bases and J lost 8 bases. CDR1 and CDR2 from the germline V gene are MDHEN and SYDVKM. CDR3 length equals 12 residues. CDR3 sequence: CASIAGTVEAFF. For the CDR3, the DNA is TGTGCCAGCATTGCCGGGACAGTAGAAGCTTTCTTT.

This clonotype was found many times. This chain uses TRBV12-3 or TRBV12-4 with TRBJ1-1; no firm D call. The CDR3 is made up of 12 amino acids. V gave up 4 bases and J gave up 0 bases, with 3 bases separating them. The CDR3 reads CASSWVNTEAFF. The CDR3 bases are TGTGCCAGCAGTTGGGTGAACACTGAAGCTTTCTTT.

The table lists this clonotype with many counts. The chain carries TRBV11-2 and TRBJ2-1, with 7 bases identical to TRBD2. Germline CDR1 and CDR2: SGHAT and FQNNGV. The trim removed 2 bases at V and 10 bases at J, leaving 17 bases unmatched. This CDR3 is 17 amino acids long. CDR3 nucleotide sequence: TGTGCCAGCAGCTTATCGAATTTGGCTAGCGGTGAGCGAGAGCAGTTCTTC. It translates to CASSLSNLASGEREQFF.

This clonotype was observed many times. The chain joins TRBV28 to TRBJ2-2; 10 bases map to TRBD2. The CDR3 totals 17 residues. The germline V gene has CDR1 MDHEN and CDR2 SYDVKM. V was clipped by 3 bases and J by 4 bases; unmatched bases: 8. In DNA form, the CDR3 reads TGTGCCAGCAGTTTGGGAGCTAGCGGGGGACGCACCGGGGAGCTGTTTTTT. Protein: CASSLGASGGRTGELFF.

J is TRBJ2-7 and V is TRBV4-1; a possible D gene is TRBD1 (5 bases). V lost 0 bases to trimming and J lost 0 bases, with 15 bases between them. This CDR3 comprises 17 residues. Germline V gene data show CDR1 as MGHRA and CDR2 as YSYEKL. CDR3 nucleotide sequence: TGCGCCAGCAGCCAAGATCCAGGGTACCTTAGCTCCTACGAGCAGTACTTC. Encoded protein: CASSQDPGYLSSYEQYF.

This clonotype occurred many times. The junction and the germline gene differ at one end; a read error may be behind it. V usage is TRBV12-3 or TRBV12-4 and J usage is TRBJ2-1; D uncertain. The CDR3 is made up of 13 amino acids. For the CDR3, the DNA is TGCGCCAGCAGCCTCGGAAGGATCAATGAGCAGTTCTTC. The encoded protein is CASSLGRINEQFF.